This T cell receptor (beta chain) was sequenced for a study of CD8 T cells in ankylosing spondylitis. This clonotype was counted many times. The antigen is not known. Points from the study as a whole: Clones linked to disease were reported to show significant enrichment in matched ankylosing spondylitis synovial fluid. Blood of patients with ankylosing spondylitis appeared to be characterized by a TCR beta motif of several highly homologous variants. Several of the motif variants were reported before in synovial fluid and blood from reactive arthritis. Disease-linked clones were found to be CD8+ and relatively rare in peripheral blood.

For TCR beta, libraries came from quantitative 5'-RACE with molecular barcodes. TCRdb processed the 5' RACE reads anew with MiXCR; each CDR3 protein has one entry. The data show a few hundred thousand distinct CDR3 sequences, with more than 9.5% seen just once and 6.8% held by the top ten. The CDR3 is made up of 13 amino acids. V was shortened by 0 bases and J by 5 bases, with 6 bases between the two germline ends. CDR1 is SGHDT and CDR2 is YYEEEE in the germline V gene. The clonotype was recovered from a male donor with ankylosing spondylitis. The sample taken for sequencing was blood, either unsorted or a sorted T cell fraction (not recorded which). The chain links TRBV5-6 to TRBJ1-5; no clear D. Here the CDR3 DNA reads TGTGCCAGCAGCTTGGCGGGGTATCAGCCCCAGCATTTT. It yields the protein CASSLAGYQPQHF. Combining the CDR3 with reference TRBV5-6 and TRBJ1-5 gives the whole variable domain DAGVTQSPTHLIKTRGQQVTLRCSPKSGHDTVSWYQQALGQGPQFIFQYYEEEERQRGNFPDRFSGHQFPNYSSELNVNALLLGDSALYLCASSLAGYQPQHFGDGTRLSIL.